Each of the 9 T cell receptor beta chains below was sequenced from the same sample in a study of cytomegalovirus exposure and HLA in healthy donors. Primers: 60 Vbeta forward and 13 Jbeta reverse. The assay was immunoSEQ multiplex PCR, and TCRdb's table has in-frame clones only and misses some. This sample has some 120,000 clones, with 79% found just once. The material sequenced was PBMCs. These receptors came from a man between 18 and 35 years old in good health and CMV-seronegative.

The chain combines TRBV10-2 with TRBJ2-7; 11 bases align to TRBD1. The CDR3 runs 17 residues. Germline assignment: CDR1 WSHSY and CDR2 SAAADI. V trimming: 0 bases; J trimming: 9 bases; junction bases outside the gene matches: 13. The CDR3 nucleotides read TGCGCCAGCAGTGAGTCGAGGGTAGGACAGGGGGCGCTAGGGCAGTACGTC. It translates to CASSESRVGQGALGQYV.

This sequence joins TRBV1 and TRBJ2-1; the table's TRBD1 call for D was not verified on the DNA. TRBV1 is a pseudogene. The CDR3 consists of 15 residues. The CDR3 loop is CTSSQGRTVYNEQFF. DNA for the CDR3: TGCACCAGCAGCCAAGGGAGGACAGTCTACAATGAGCAGTTCTTC.

The rearrangement links TRBV28 to TRBJ2-7; 7 positions match TRBD2. Germline CDR1 is MDHEN and CDR2 is SYDVKM. V lost 6 bases to trimming and J lost 3 bases; unmatched junction nucleotides: 8. This CDR3 spans 14 amino acids. DNA of the CDR3: TGTGCCAGCAGCCCTAGCGGACGATTCTACGAGCAGTACTTC. It yields the protein CASSPSGRFYEQYF.

This chain uses TRBV29-1 with TRBJ2-5, with 16 bases fitting TRBD2. The CDR3 spans 15 residues. V shed 7 bases, J shed 4 bases, and the junction held 6 bases outside the gene matches. Germline-derived CDR1 and CDR2 are SQVTM and ANQGSEA. The CDR3 region has the DNA TGCAGCGCCACGGGACTAGCGGGAGGGCTAGAGACCCAGTACTTC. This codes for CSATGLAGGLETQYF.

This clone was counted a single time. The V gene is TRBV7-2, the J gene TRBJ2-5; D is uncertain. The CDR3 runs 11 residues. V gave up 5 bases and J gave up 8 bases, with 9 bases separating them. CDR1 is SGHTA and CDR2 is FQGNSA in the germline V gene. In DNA, the CDR3 is TGTGCCAGCAGCACCACTCTTACCCAGTACTTC. Amino acid sequence: CASSTTLTQYF.

The genes are TRBV7-3 and TRBJ2-2; the D is unclear. V was pared by 8 bases and J by 5 bases, with 9 bases between. Germline CDR1 SGHTA, CDR2 FQGTGA. This CDR3 contains 12 residues. CDR3 region: CASGLSTGELFF. The CDR3 DNA sequence: TGTGCCAGCGGCCTCTCGACCGGGGAGCTGTTTTTT.

This chain joins TRBV5-6 and TRBJ1-1, with TRBD1 as a possible D gene (6 bases). The CDR3 loop spans 16 amino acids. V was pared by 0 bases and J by 0 bases, with 12 bases between. Germline V CDR1 and CDR2: SGHDT, YYEEEE. The CDR3 DNA reads as TGTGCCAGCAGCTTGGTTCAAACAGGGATGAACACTGAAGCTTTCTTT. Residues: CASSLVQTGMNTEAFF.

This chain uses TRBV6-5 with TRBJ2-7, with D possibly matching TRBD1 (5 bases). This CDR3 has 16 residues. Germline V lookup: CDR1 MNHEY, CDR2 SVGAGI. V gave up 2 bases and J gave up 3 bases, with 17 bases separating them. DNA for the CDR3: TGTGCCAGCAGTTACCCAACAGGTTTTTCCCACTACGAGCAGTACGTC. Translated, it gives CASSYPTGFSHYEQYV.

This sequence joins TRBV15 and TRBJ1-1; D is unclear. In germline, CDR1 is LNHNV, CDR2 YYDKDF (reference sequence). V gave up 5 bases and J gave up 3 bases, with 4 bases separating them. This CDR3 has 11 residues. CDR3 sequence: CATSGHTEAFF. The CDR3 DNA sequence: TGTGCCACCAGCGGGCACACTGAAGCTTTCTTT.